These T cell receptor beta chains were read from a single sample in a study of blood T cells in healthy people across ages. TCRdb re-derived calls from the 5' RACE reads in MiXCR, one entry per CDR3 protein. Among roughly 800,000 distinct CDR3 sequences, around 25% were seen once, and the ten largest hold more than 8.5%. These data were likewise used in another study, on T cells of mothers and their children.

The sequenced material came from blood. The receptors here all came from a boy younger than 18 in good health. Each CDR3 is given with its conserved first and last residue. The D gene is left open where the match is weak. Clone size appears in some rows only: once, few, many, or a class for an expanded clone.

>-|TRBV6-4|TRBD2|TRBJ2-5
TGTGCCAGCAGTGTAAGACTAGCGGGGGCTTATCGAGGGACCCAGTACTTC
CASSVRLAGAYRGTQYF
>few|TRBV20-1|-|TRBJ1-2
TGCAGTGCTAGAGGGAGGGGCTTCAACTATGGCTACACCTTC
CSARGRGFNYGYTF
>-|TRBV20-1|TRBD2|TRBJ2-7
TGCAGTGCTATGGTAGCGGGGGGTTCCGAGCAGTACTTC
CSAMVAGGSEQYF
>-|TRBV12-3/TRBV12-4|TRBD1|TRBJ1-1
TGTGCCAGCAGGGAGACGGACAGGGGATGGACTGAAGCTTTCTTT
CASRETDRGWTEAFF
>few|TRBV7-9|-|TRBJ1-1
TGTGCCAGCAGCCATGAAGCTTTCTTT
CASSHEAFF
>few|TRBV29-1|-|TRBJ1-3
TGCAGCGTTGAATCCGGATTGGGCAAGGCTGGAAACACCATATATTTT
CSVESGLGKAGNTIYF
>-|TRBV15|-|TRBJ1-4
TGTGCCACCAGCAGAGATCAGGGGTTGGATGAAAAACTGTTTTTT
CATSRDQGLDEKLFF
>few|TRBV3-1|TRBD2|TRBJ2-1
TGTGCCAGCAGCCAATCAGTAGGGACTAGTACGGATGAGCAGTTCTTC
CASSQSVGTSTDEQFF
>-|TRBV28|TRBD1|TRBJ2-7
TGTGCCAGCAGGGCACCCGGGACAGCCTACGAGCAGTACTTC
CASRAPGTAYEQYF
>few|TRBV7-2|-|TRBJ2-2
TGTGCCAGCAGCTTAGTGCCGGGGACCACCGGGGAGCTGTTTTTT
CASSLVPGTTGELFF
>-|TRBV12-3/TRBV12-4|-|TRBJ2-6
TGTGCCAGCAGTTACGGAGGCAGCTCTGGGGCCAACGTCCTGACTTTC
CASSYGGSSGANVLTF
>few|TRBV28|-|TRBJ2-7
TGTGCCAGCAGCTTACGGGGGTTAGGCGAGCAGTACTTC
CASSLRGLGEQYF
>many|TRBV7-9|TRBD2|TRBJ2-5
TGTGCCAGCAGCCCCCCGACTAGCCGGGAGACCCAGTACTTC
CASSPPTSRETQYF
>few|TRBV9|TRBD1|TRBJ2-4
TGTGCCAGCAGCGAACAGGGGGCCAAAAACATTCAGTACTTC
CASSEQGAKNIQYF
>-|TRBV28|TRBD1|TRBJ2-7
TGTGCCAGCAGCTCCACCGGGACAGGACGCTACGAGCAGTACTTC
CASSSTGTGRYEQYF
>few|TRBV6-5|TRBD2|TRBJ2-2
TGTGCCAGCAGTTATCACGGACTAGCGGGAGCCGGGGAGCTGTTTTTT
CASSYHGLAGAGELFF
>-|TRBV6-6|TRBD1|TRBJ2-7
TGTGCCAGCAGCGACAGGGTGTTAGACGAGCAGTACTTC
CASSDRVLDEQYF
>-|TRBV5-1|-|TRBJ1-1
TGCGCCAGCGCCGACTCAGGGCCCGCTGAAGCTTTCTTT
CASADSGPAEAFF
>-|TRBV15|-|TRBJ2-1
TGTGCCACCAGCGGCCGGGACTCAAACCCAAGATCCTACAATGAGCAGTTCTTC
CATSGRDSNPRSYNEQFF
>-|TRBV9|-|TRBJ2-3
TGTGCCAGCAGCGTAGAAGGTCTTGGACAGCTTAGCACAGATACGCAGTATTTT
CASSVEGLGQLSTDTQYF
>few|TRBV7-2|-|TRBJ1-6
TGTGCCAGCAGCCTACGGGAAGCTGGGGCGTCACCCCTCCACTTT
CASSLREAGASPLHF
>-|TRBV4-2|TRBD2|TRBJ2-1
TGTGCCAGCAGCCAAGGGCCCAGCGGGGGGATCGATGAGCAGTTCTTC
CASSQGPSGGIDEQFF
>-|TRBV28|-|TRBJ1-4
TGTGCCAGCAGTTTTACAGGAGCGGGTGAAAAACTGTTTTTT
CASSFTGAGEKLFF
>-|TRBV29-1|TRBD2|TRBJ2-1
TGCAGCGTTACCCAGACTAGCGGGGGGACCTGCAATGAGCAGTTCTTC
CSVTQTSGGTCNEQFF
>-|TRBV12-3/TRBV12-4|-|TRBJ2-6
TGTGCCAGCAGCCAGGGGCTGGGGGCCAACGTCCTGACTTTC
CASSQGLGANVLTF
>-|TRBV19|-|TRBJ1-2
TGTGCCAGTAGACCGACAAGCTCGTATGGCTACACCTTC
CASRPTSSYGYTF
>-|TRBV4-3|-|TRBJ1-5
TGCGCCAGCAGCCAAGTCACAGGTTTCAATCAGCCCCAACATTTT
CASSQVTGFNQPQHF
>-|TRBV4-3|-|TRBJ2-3
TGCGCCAGCAGCCAAGGGACGCTCACCCGGGATACGCAGTATTTT
CASSQGTLTRDTQYF
>few|TRBV20-1|-|TRBJ2-3
TGCAGTGCCGGAGGACCCCAAGGCGGTTTT
CSAGGPQGGF
>few|TRBV20-1|TRBD2|TRBJ2-3
TGCAGTGCTAGACCAGACTGGACTAGCGGGGGGGAGAGCACAGATACGCAGTATTTT
CSARPDWTSGGESTDTQYF
>many|TRBV3-1|-|TRBJ2-7
TGCGCCAGCAGCCAAGGGCAGGCCTACGAGCAGTACTTC
CASSQGQAYEQYF
>-|TRBV12-5|-|TRBJ2-6
TGTGCCAGTCGGAGCAGGGTAACGGGCAACGTCCTGACTTTC
CASRSRVTGNVLTF
>-|TRBV28|-|TRBJ2-3
TGTGCCAGCACCTCACCCTGGGCAGGAGCAGATACGCAGTATTTT
CASTSPWAGADTQYF
>few|TRBV7-9|TRBD1|TRBJ2-7
TGTGCCAGCAGCCTAGTAGGGGGCACATACTCCTACGAGCAGTACTTC
CASSLVGGTYSYEQYF
>-|TRBV7-3|-|TRBJ1-2
TGTGCCAGCATCGATGGCTACACCTTC
CASIDGYTF
>once|TRBV4-1|TRBD2|TRBJ2-1
TGCGCCAGCAGAGCGGGAGGGGGGTTGGAGCAGTTCTTC
CASRAGGGLEQFF
>-|TRBV5-4|-|TRBJ2-5
TGTGCCAGCAGCCTCCGGGACTCGGCAGAGACCCAGTACTTC
CASSLRDSAETQYF
>-|TRBV10-3|-|TRBJ1-2
TGTGCCATCAGTGAGTACAGGTCCTGTGGCTACACCTTC
CAISEYRSCGYTF
>-|TRBV5-1|TRBD1|TRBJ2-3
TGCGCCAGCAGCTCCCACAGGACAGGGACGGGCACAGATACGCAGTATTTT
CASSSHRTGTGTDTQYF
>few|TRBV6-1|-|TRBJ2-7
TGTGCCAGCAGTGAACGAGGGTCGGCAAGACTTCCCTACGAGCAGTACTTC
CASSERGSARLPYEQYF
>-|TRBV4-3|-|TRBJ2-5
TGCGCCAGCAGCCAAGGGGTCGAAGGGCCTGTGCAGTACTTC
CASSQGVEGPVQYF
>-|TRBV7-9|-|TRBJ1-4
TGTGCCAGCAGCTTAGGCCGATATAATGAAAAACTGTTTTTT
CASSLGRYNEKLFF
>-|TRBV11-2|TRBD2|TRBJ2-3
TGTGCCAGCAGCTCAAGCGGGGGGGACTTTGACGGCACAGATACGCAGTATTTT
CASSSSGGDFDGTDTQYF
>many|TRBV6-1|-|TRBJ2-6
TGTGCCAGTGGACAGTTCTTCTCTGGGGCCAACGTCCTGACTTTC
CASGQFFSGANVLTF
>-|TRBV27|TRBD1|TRBJ2-5
TGTGCCAGCAGTTTATCGGCAAATTTCGACAGGGGGCAAAAGACCCAGTACTTC
CASSLSANFDRGQKTQYF
>-|TRBV24-1|TRBD1|TRBJ2-3
TGTGCCACCAGCCTAACAGGGGGGGATACGCAGTATTTT
CATSLTGGDTQYF
>few|TRBV7-9|TRBD2|TRBJ2-1
TGTGCCAGCAGCTCTCTAGCGGGAAAACTCAATGAGCAGTTCTTC
CASSSLAGKLNEQFF
>-|TRBV25-1|-|TRBJ2-6
TGTGCCAGCAGTCTAAGAGCTGGATCTGGGGCCAACGTCCTGACTTTC
CASSLRAGSGANVLTF
>-|TRBV11-2|TRBD1|TRBJ2-7
TGTGACAGCAGTCCATTCAGGGGGCAATACGAGCAGTACTTC
CDSSPFRGQYEQYF
>few|TRBV19|TRBD1|TRBJ2-5
TGTGCCAGTACCCGGGACAGGGAAGAGACCCAGTACTTC
CASTRDREETQYF
>-|TRBV28|-|TRBJ1-1
TGTGCCAGCAGTTTCGGAGGGGCGGGGGTCACTGAAGCTTTCTTT
CASSFGGAGVTEAFF
>-|TRBV5-6|-|TRBJ1-6
TGTGCCAGCAGCTTACTCGGCGCCGGCGTCGATTCACCCCTCCACTTT
CASSLLGAGVDSPLHF
>-|TRBV15|TRBD2|TRBJ2-1
TGTGCCACCAGCATCTGGGGACTAGCGGGCGTCAATGAGCAGTTCTTC
CATSIWGLAGVNEQFF
>few|TRBV2|TRBD1|TRBJ2-2
TGTGCCAGCAGTGAACTGGGGACAGATGACACCGGGGAGCTGTTTTTT
CASSELGTDDTGELFF
>few|TRBV29-1|TRBD1|TRBJ1-2
TGCAGCGTTGAATCGACAGGGGATTATGAAGGCTACACCTTC
CSVESTGDYEGYTF
>-|TRBV5-1|TRBD2|TRBJ2-1
TGCGCCAGCAGCTTAGGGCAGCGGGAGAGGAAGTTCTTC
CASSLGQRERKFF
>-|TRBV28|-|TRBJ1-3
TGTGCCAGCAGTTTTTCGCTCTCTGGAAACACCATATATTTT
CASSFSLSGNTIYF
>many|TRBV25-1|-|TRBJ2-6
TGTGCCAGCAGGGGCTCTGGGGCCAACGTCCTGACTTTC
CASRGSGANVLTF
>few|TRBV11-2|TRBD2|TRBJ2-5
TGTGCCAGCATCGGGACTAGCGAAGTAACGGAGACCCAGTACTTC
CASIGTSEVTETQYF
>few|TRBV2|-|TRBJ1-2
TGTGCCAGCAGTGAAGAACGACGGGACACGGGCTACACCTTC
CASSEERRDTGYTF